The text below deals with one T cell receptor beta chain. This record comes from a study of blood T cell repertoires in COVID-19. About the research overall: COVID-19 samples, acute and convalescent, were from the United States, Italy and Spain.

Sequencing was performed with immunoSEQ multiplex PCR; in TCRdb, only in-frame clones are kept and a portion is missing. The sample lists roughly 350,000 clones; around 85% were seen once. Germline-derived CDR1 and CDR2 are SQVTM and ANQGSEA. With V trimmed by 4 bases and J by 8 bases, 19 bases remained unmatched. The CDR3 is 17 residues long. This chain joins TRBV29-1 and TRBJ1-4; 7 bases match TRBD1. The TCR comes from a woman under 30 with acute or convalescent COVID-19. The sequenced sample was peripheral blood. CDR3 sequence: CSVVVGTAGRVGEKLFF. In nucleotides, the CDR3 is TGCAGCGTTGTGGTCGGGACAGCAGGGCGGGTGGGGGAAAAACTGTTTTTT.